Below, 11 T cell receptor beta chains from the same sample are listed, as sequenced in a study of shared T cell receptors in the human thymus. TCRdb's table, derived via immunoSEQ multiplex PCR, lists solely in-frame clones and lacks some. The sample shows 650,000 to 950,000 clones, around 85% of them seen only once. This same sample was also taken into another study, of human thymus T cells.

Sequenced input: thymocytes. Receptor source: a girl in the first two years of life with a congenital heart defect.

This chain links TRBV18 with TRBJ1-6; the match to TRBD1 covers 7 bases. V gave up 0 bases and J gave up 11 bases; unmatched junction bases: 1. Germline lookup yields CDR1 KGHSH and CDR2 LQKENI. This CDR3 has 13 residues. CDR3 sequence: CASSPPGTAPLHF. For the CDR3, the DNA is TGTGCCAGCTCACCACCAGGGACAGCACCCCTCCACTTT.

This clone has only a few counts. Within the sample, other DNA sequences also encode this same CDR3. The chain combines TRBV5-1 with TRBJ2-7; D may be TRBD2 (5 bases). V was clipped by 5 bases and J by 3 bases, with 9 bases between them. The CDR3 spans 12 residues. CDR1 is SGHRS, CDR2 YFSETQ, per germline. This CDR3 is CASSPRGYEQYF. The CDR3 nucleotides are TGCGCCAGCAGTCCCCGGGGCTACGAGCAGTACTTC. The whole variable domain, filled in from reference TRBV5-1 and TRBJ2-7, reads KAGVTQTPRYLIKTRGQQVTLSCSPISGHRSVSWYQQTPGQGLQFLFEYFSETQRNKGNFPGRFSGRQFSNSRSEMNVSTLELGDSALYLCASSPRGYEQYFGPGTRLTVT.

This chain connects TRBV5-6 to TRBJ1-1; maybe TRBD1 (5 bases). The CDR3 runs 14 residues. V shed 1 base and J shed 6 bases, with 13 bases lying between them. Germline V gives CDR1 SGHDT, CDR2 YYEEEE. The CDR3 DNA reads TGTGCCAGCAGCTTGAAGGGGCGCGGGGCTGAAGCTTTCTTT. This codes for CASSLKGRGAEAFF.

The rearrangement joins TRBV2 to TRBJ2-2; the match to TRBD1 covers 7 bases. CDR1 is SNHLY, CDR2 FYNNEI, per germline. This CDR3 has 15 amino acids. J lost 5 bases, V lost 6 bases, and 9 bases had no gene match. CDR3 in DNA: TGTGCCAGCAGCAACCGACAGGGAGCGACCGGGGAGCTGTTTTTT. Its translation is CASSNRQGATGELFF.

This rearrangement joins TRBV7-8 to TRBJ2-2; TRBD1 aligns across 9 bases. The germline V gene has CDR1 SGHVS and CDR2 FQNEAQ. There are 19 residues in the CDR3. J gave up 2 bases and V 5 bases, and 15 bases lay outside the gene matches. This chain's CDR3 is CASSLGDRDRVLNTGELFF. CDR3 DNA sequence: TGTGCCAGCAGCCTCGGGGACCGGGACAGGGTATTAAACACCGGGGAGCTGTTTTTT. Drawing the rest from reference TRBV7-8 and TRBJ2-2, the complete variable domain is GAGVSQSPRYKVAKRGQDVALRCDPISGHVSLFWYQQALGQGPEFLTYFQNEAQLDKSGLPSDRFFAERPEGSVSTLKIQRTQQEDSAVYLCASSLGDRDRVLNTGELFFGEGSRLTVL.

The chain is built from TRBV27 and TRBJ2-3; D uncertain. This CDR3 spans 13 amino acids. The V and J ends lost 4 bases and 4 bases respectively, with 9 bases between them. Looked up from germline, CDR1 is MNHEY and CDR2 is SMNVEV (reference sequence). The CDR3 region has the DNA TGTGCCAGCAGTTCACAAGGAGCAGATACGCAGTATTTT. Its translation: CASSSQGADTQYF.

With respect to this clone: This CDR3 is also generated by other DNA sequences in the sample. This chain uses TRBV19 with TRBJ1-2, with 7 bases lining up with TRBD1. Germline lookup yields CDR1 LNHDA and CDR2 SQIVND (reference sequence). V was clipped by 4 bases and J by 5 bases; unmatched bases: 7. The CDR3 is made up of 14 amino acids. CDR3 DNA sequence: TGTGCCAGTAGTACCCCGGGACAGAATTATGGCTACACCTTC. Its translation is CASSTPGQNYGYTF.

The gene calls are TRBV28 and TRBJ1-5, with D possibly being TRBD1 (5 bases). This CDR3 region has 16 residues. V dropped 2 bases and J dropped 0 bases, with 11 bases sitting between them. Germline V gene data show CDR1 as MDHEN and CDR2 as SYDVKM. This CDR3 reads CASSLGADISNQPQHF. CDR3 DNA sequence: TGTGCCAGCAGTTTAGGGGCGGACATTAGCAATCAGCCCCAGCATTTT.

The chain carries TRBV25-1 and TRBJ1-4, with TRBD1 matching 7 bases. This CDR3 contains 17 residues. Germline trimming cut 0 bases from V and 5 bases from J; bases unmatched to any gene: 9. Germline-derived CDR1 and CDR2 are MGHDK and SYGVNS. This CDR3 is CASSEYITGEPNEKLFF. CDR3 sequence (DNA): TGTGCCAGCAGTGAATATATTACAGGGGAACCGAATGAAAAACTGTTTTTT.

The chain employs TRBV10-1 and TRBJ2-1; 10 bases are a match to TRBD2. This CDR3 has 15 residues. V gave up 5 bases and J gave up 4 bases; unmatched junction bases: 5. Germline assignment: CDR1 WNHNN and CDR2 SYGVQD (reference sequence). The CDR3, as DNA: TGCGCCAGCAGTCGGAGCGGGGGGGAATACAATGAGCAGTTCTTC. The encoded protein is CASSRSGGEYNEQFF.

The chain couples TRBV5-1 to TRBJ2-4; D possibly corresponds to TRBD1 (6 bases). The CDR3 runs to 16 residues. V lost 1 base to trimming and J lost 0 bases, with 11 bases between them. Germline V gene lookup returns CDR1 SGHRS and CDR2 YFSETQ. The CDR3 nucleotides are TGCGCCAGCAGCTTGCGGGACAAACAAGCCAAAAACATTCAGTACTTC. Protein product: CASSLRDKQAKNIQYF.